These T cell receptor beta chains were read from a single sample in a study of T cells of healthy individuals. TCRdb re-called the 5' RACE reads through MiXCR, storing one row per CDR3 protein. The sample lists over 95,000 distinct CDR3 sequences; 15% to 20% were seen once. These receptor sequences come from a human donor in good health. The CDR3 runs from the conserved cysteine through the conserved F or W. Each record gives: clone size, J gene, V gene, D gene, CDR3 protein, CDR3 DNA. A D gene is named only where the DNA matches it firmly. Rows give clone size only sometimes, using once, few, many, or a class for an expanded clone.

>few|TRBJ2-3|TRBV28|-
CASTPTGRRILGDTQYF
TGTGCCAGCACCCCCACAGGACGGCGGATCCTAGGAGATACGCAGTATTTT
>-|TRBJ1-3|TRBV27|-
CASSLARGDTIYF
TGTGCCAGCAGTTTGGCTAGAGGGGACACCATATATTTT
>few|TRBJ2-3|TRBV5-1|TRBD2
CASSPGLVASTDTQYF
TGCGCCAGCAGCCCAGGACTAGTGGCTAGCACAGATACGCAGTATTTT
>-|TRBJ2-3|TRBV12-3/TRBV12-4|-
CASSSNREETDTQYF
TGTGCCAGCAGTTCAAACAGGGAGGAAACAGATACGCAGTATTTT
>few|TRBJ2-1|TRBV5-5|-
CASSLLFSYNEQFF
TGTGCCAGCAGCTTGTTGTTCTCCTACAATGAGCAGTTCTTC
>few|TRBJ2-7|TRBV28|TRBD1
CAINPGTGYYEQYF
TGTGCCATTAACCCAGGGACAGGGTACTACGAGCAGTACTTC
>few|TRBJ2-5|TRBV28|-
CASSFGGDETQYF
TGTGCCAGCAGTTTTGGGGGAGACGAGACCCAGTACTTC
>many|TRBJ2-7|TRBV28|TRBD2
CASVMGVRGTSGTYEQYF
TGTGCCAGCGTTATGGGCGTGCGGGGTACTAGCGGGACTTACGAGCAGTACTTC
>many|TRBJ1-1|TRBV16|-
CASSQSFGNTEAFF
TGTGCCAGCAGCCAATCGTTCGGCAACACTGAAGCTTTCTTT
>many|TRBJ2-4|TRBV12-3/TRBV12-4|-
CASSFGVAKNIQYF
TGTGCCAGCAGTTTCGGGGTAGCCAAAAACATTCAGTACTTC
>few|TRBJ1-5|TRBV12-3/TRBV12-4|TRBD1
CASSLVQGARQPQHF
TGTGCCAGCAGTCTCGTACAGGGGGCCAGGCAGCCCCAGCATTTT
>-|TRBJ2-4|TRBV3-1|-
CASSQAAGISYF
TGTGCCAGCAGCCAAGCAGCTGGGATTTCATACTTC
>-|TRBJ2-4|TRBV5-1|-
CASSIDSGKNIQYF
TGCGCCAGCAGCATAGATAGCGGAAAAAACATTCAGTACTTC
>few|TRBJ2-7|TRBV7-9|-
CASSLPGFAEQYF
TGTGCCAGCAGCTTGCCGGGGTTCGCCGAGCAGTACTTC
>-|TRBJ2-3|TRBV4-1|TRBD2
CASRSPTGGSTDTQYF
TGCGCCAGCAGGTCTCCGACGGGGGGTAGCACAGATACGCAGTATTTT
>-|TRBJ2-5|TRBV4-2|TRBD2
CASSQDLGGLAGAKTQYF
TGTGCCAGCAGCCAAGATCTAGGAGGACTAGCGGGAGCAAAGACCCAGTACTTC
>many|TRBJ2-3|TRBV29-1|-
CSGKEQPTDTQYF
TGCAGCGGTAAGGAACAGCCCACAGATACGCAGTATTTT
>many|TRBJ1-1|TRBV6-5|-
CASSYSNGALDRRAFF
TGTGCCAGCAGTTACTCGAACGGCGCTTTGGACCGGAGAGCTTTCTTT
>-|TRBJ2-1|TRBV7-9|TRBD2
CASSPSGGALSIYNEQFF
TGTGCCAGCAGCCCGAGCGGGGGGGCCTTGTCAATCTACAATGAGCAGTTCTTC
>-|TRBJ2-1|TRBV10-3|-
CAISDPGFSYNEQFF
TGTGCCATCAGCGATCCAGGGTTTTCGTACAATGAGCAGTTCTTC
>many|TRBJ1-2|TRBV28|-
CASSSSGTSYYGYTF
TGTGCCAGCAGTTCCTCCGGGACTTCCTACTATGGCTACACCTTC
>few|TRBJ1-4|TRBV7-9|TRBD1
CASSSPGQGEKLFF
TGTGCCAGCAGCTCACCGGGACAGGGCGAAAAACTGTTTTTT
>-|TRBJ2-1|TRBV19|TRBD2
CASSIQGLDINEQFF
TGTGCCAGTAGTATCCAGGGACTAGACATCAATGAGCAGTTCTTC
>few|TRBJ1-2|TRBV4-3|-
CASSQQSPGDYGYTF
TGCGCCAGCAGCCAACAATCCCCAGGGGACTATGGCTACACCTTC
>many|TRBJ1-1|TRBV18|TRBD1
CASSPFTSGGGTEAFF
TGTGCCAGCTCACCATTCACATCAGGGGGTGGCACTGAAGCTTTCTTT
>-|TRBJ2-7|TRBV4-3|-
CASSQDGTYGEQYF
TGCGCCAGCAGCCAAGACGGGACATACGGCGAGCAGTACTTC
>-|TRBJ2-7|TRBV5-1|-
CASSLAVQGREQYF
TGCGCCAGCAGCTTGGCCGTTCAGGGGCGGGAGCAGTACTTC